This T cell receptor beta chain was identified during a study of regulatory and conventional T cells in RAG deficiency. The study, taken as a whole, reports: Omenn patients showed >85% Treg-Tconv overlap and shorter CDR3 lengths. Control T-cell subsets had markedly higher Shannon entropy and lower Simpson indices than RAG-deficient patients.

For this clone: The target antigen is unknown.

The assay was immunoSEQ multiplex PCR, and TCRdb's table has in-frame clones only and misses some. The sample contains 25,000 to 35,000 clones, 85% to 90% of which appear only once. The V gene lost 0 bases and the J gene lost 6 bases, with 21 bases spanning the gap. The CDR3 extends over 17 amino acids. In germline, CDR1 is LNHNV, CDR2 YYDKDF (reference sequence). In addition, the sample was reused for a study of regulatory T cells. From that second work: The primer mix had 52 TRBV and 13 TRBJ primers.

This clonotype originated in a human donor in good health. The sample consisted of CD8+ T cells sorted from blood. The chain couples TRBV15 to TRBJ2-7; TRBD1 is a possible D gene (5 bases). For the CDR3, the DNA is TGTGCCACCAGCAGAGAAAAATTAGGACACCAAAATTTCGAGCAGTACTTC. This translates into CATSREKLGHQNFEQYF.